These 32 T cell receptor beta chains originate from one sample sequenced in a study of shared clonotypes between healthy human individuals. Produced via immunoSEQ multiplex PCR; TCRdb's table is partial and in-frame only. The table shows millions of clones, with around nine tenths occurring only once. The sequencing input was naive CD4+ T cells sorted from blood. The subset denotes: CD45RA+ positively selected. The receptor set was obtained from a man between 18 and 29 years old in good health.

This clone was picked up one time. The chain carries TRBV7-9 and TRBJ2-1, with TRBD2 matching over 11 bases. The CDR3 loop spans 18 amino acids. The V gene end was trimmed by 4 bases and the J gene end by 5 bases; junction bases not matched to a gene: 13. The germline CDR1 and CDR2 sequences are SEHNR and FQNEAQ (reference sequence). The CDR3 loop reads CASSSTGVAGGGHNEQFF. The CDR3 DNA is TGTGCCAGCAGCTCGACTGGGGTAGCGGGAGGGGGCCACAATGAGCAGTTCTTC.

This chain uses TRBV10-3 with TRBJ1-2; 7 nucleotides match TRBD1. The CDR3 length is 11 residues. Germline CDR1 ENHRY, CDR2 SYGVKD. The ends lost 10 bases at V and 5 bases at J; junction bases unmatched: 4. The CDR3 region is CASATGYGYTF. DNA for the CDR3: TGTGCCAGCGCGACAGGGTATGGCTACACCTTC.

This chain links TRBV4-3 with TRBJ2-2; 7 nucleotides agree with TRBD1. Germline CDR1 and CDR2: LGHNA and YSLEER. The ends lost 0 bases at V and 5 bases at J; junction bases unmatched: 6. There are 16 residues in the CDR3. CDR3 sequence reads: CASSQDGQGETGELFF. CDR3 nucleotides: TGCGCCAGCAGCCAAGACGGTCAGGGGGAGACCGGGGAGCTGTTTTTT.

The gene calls are TRBV19 and TRBJ1-2, with 10 bases aligning to TRBD1. CDR3 size: 14 residues. The V and J ends lost 4 bases and 3 bases, in that order; junction bases with no gene match: 2. CDR1 is LNHDA, CDR2 SQIVND, per germline (reference sequence). CDR3 coding DNA: TGTGCCAGTAGTAGGGGGACAGGGGACTATGGCTACACCTTC. Protein product: CASSRGTGDYGYTF.

CDR3 bases: TGTGCCAGCAGCTTAGGGTTTCAGGGGAGGTATTTACTGAACACTGAAGCTTTCTTT. It encodes CASSLGFQGRYLLNTEAFF. This chain links TRBV7-2 with TRBJ1-1, with D maybe TRBD1 (6 bases). The germline CDR1 and CDR2 sequences are SGHTA and FQGNSA. V was pared by 1 base and J by 0 bases, with 21 bases between. The CDR3 loop spans 19 amino acids.

The chain employs TRBV7-8 and TRBJ1-5; D not resolved. CDR1 is SGHVS, CDR2 FQNEAQ, per germline. V dropped 3 bases and J dropped 9 bases, with 12 bases sitting between them. The CDR3 is made up of 13 amino acids. CDR3 protein: CASSLELYRPQHF. The CDR3 DNA is TGTGCCAGCAGCTTGGAACTCTACCGGCCCCAGCATTTT.

The gene calls are TRBV14 and TRBJ1-5; TRBD1 agrees at 7 bases. The CDR3 covers 14 residues. After removal of 4 bases from V and 3 bases from J, the junction contained 3 bases not matched to a gene. CDR1 SGHDN and CDR2 FVKESK come from the germline V gene. The DNA of the CDR3 is TGTGCCAGCAGCCTCGGACAGGTCAATCAGCCCCAGCATTTT. Protein: CASSLGQVNQPQHF.

This clone came up a few times. The V and J genes are TRBV27 and TRBJ1-6, with D unclear. The germline CDR1 and CDR2 sequences are MNHEY and SMNVEV (reference sequence). V gave up 3 bases and J gave up 7 bases, with 13 bases separating them. The CDR3 runs 15 residues. In DNA, the CDR3 is TGTGCCAGCAGTTTGCTGAATGACGGGAATTCACCCCTCCACTTT. Translated, it gives CASSLLNDGNSPLHF.

This clone showed up just once. The chain carries TRBV6-6 and TRBJ1-5; no clear D gene. Germline V lookup: CDR1 MNHNY, CDR2 SVGAGI (reference sequence). CDR3 length: 13 residues. Trimming left V 6 bases short and J 0 bases short, with 6 bases between. CDR3 residues: CASRRNSNQPQHF. CDR3 in DNA: TGTGCCAGCAGGCGTAATAGCAATCAGCCCCAGCATTTT.

The chain uses TRBV19 and TRBJ1-1; TRBD1 matches at 7 bases. The CDR3 runs to 16 residues. Trimming took 0 bases from V and 5 from J; bases not matched to a gene: 9. The germline V gene has CDR1 LNHDA and CDR2 SQIVND (reference sequence). The CDR3 DNA reads as TGTGCCAGTAGTATAGATCGGGGAGGGGGCGTTACTGAAGCTTTCTTT. It is translated as CASSIDRGGGVTEAFF.

The V call is TRBV19, the J call TRBJ2-6; tentative D call: TRBD2 (5 bases). V lost 3 bases to trimming and J lost 0 bases, with 18 bases between them. CDR1 and CDR2 (germline): LNHDA, SQIVND (reference sequence). The CDR3 contains 19 residues. The CDR3 sequence: CASSIGEGSRFSGANVLTF. The CDR3 DNA is TGTGCCAGTAGTATCGGTGAGGGCAGTAGGTTCTCTGGGGCCAACGTCCTGACTTTC.

As to this clone: Other DNA sequences in this sample translate to the same CDR3. V is TRBV7-9 and J is TRBJ1-1, with unresolved D. Per germline, CDR1 SEHNR and CDR2 FQNEAQ (reference sequence). The CDR3 has 13 residues. The germline V and J ends were trimmed by 1 base and 1 base, with 4 bases remaining between them. CDR3 sequence reads: CASSLEENTEAFF. In nucleotides, the CDR3 is TGTGCCAGCAGCTTAGAAGAGAACACTGAAGCTTTCTTT.

The V call is TRBV19, the J call TRBJ1-2; a possible D gene is TRBD1 (6 bases). V gave up 6 bases and J gave up 3 bases, with 11 bases separating them. Germline lookup yields CDR1 LNHDA and CDR2 SQIVND (reference sequence). This CDR3 is 13 amino acids long. CDR3 bases: TGTGCCAGTAGGTCACAGGGTGACTATGGCTACACCTTC. It is translated as CASRSQGDYGYTF.

This chain connects TRBV2 to TRBJ2-1; a possible D gene is TRBD1 (5 bases). The CDR3 consists of 14 residues. Germline V gene data show CDR1 as SNHLY and CDR2 as FYNNEI. The V end lost 4 bases, the J end lost 8 bases, and 15 bases lay between the germline ends. Written as DNA, the CDR3 is TGTGCCAGCAGTGGGCGGCAGGGCTTCTATGAGCAGTTCTTC. Translated, it gives CASSGRQGFYEQFF.

The rearrangement links TRBV30 to TRBJ1-6, with D unresolved. Trimming removed 4 bases from V and 3 bases from J, with 10 bases in between. Germline V gives CDR1 GTSNPN, CDR2 SVGIG (reference sequence). The CDR3 is 14 residues long. CDR3 loop: CAWTETLYNSPLHF. CDR3 DNA sequence: TGTGCCTGGACAGAGACCCTCTATAATTCACCCCTCCACTTT.

The rearrangement uses TRBV11-2 and TRBJ2-5; no definite D call. Near its end, the DNA agrees better with TRBJ2-7, so the J call may be wrong. CDR3 length: 13 residues. The germline CDR1 and CDR2 sequences are SGHAT and FQNNGV. The CDR3 DNA reads as TGTGCCAGCAGCTTAGGACACTCCTACGAGCAGTACTTC. It specifies CASSLGHSYEQYF.

This rearrangement joins TRBV6-5 to TRBJ2-1; D gene unclear. The CDR3 has 14 residues. Trimming shortened V by 6 bases and J by 3 bases, and 12 bases separated the two germline ends. The germline CDR1 and CDR2 sequences are MNHEY and SVGAGI. The CDR3 protein is CASRGSNLYNEQFF. In nucleotides, the CDR3 is TGTGCCAGCAGGGGATCAAACCTCTACAATGAGCAGTTCTTC.

This clone was picked up one time. The genes are TRBV6-5 and TRBJ2-5, with 11 bases lining up with TRBD2. With V trimmed by 7 bases and J by 5 bases, 3 bases remained unmatched. Per germline, CDR1 MNHEY and CDR2 SVGAGI. CDR3 size: 13 residues. The CDR3 reads CASKASGRETQYF. In DNA, the CDR3 is TGTGCCAGCAAGGCTAGCGGGAGGGAGACCCAGTACTTC.

This clone appeared a single time. Other DNA sequences within the sample encode an identical CDR3. The chain has TRBV2 and TRBJ1-1, with TRBD1 as a possible D gene (5 bases). The CDR3 covers 14 residues. Germline V CDR1 and CDR2: SNHLY, FYNNEI. Between the trimmed V and J ends, which lost 6 bases and 1 base, there was a span of 12 bases. CDR3: CASRGRGGNTEAFF. CDR3 DNA: TGTGCCAGCAGGGGGCGCGGGGGGAACACTGAAGCTTTCTTT.

A note on this clone: The same CDR3 also results from other DNA sequences found in this sample. The chain combines TRBV10-3 with TRBJ2-5, with a possible D match to TRBD2 (6 bases). Germline loops: CDR1 ENHRY, CDR2 SYGVKD. The CDR3 is made up of 14 amino acids. The germline V and J ends were trimmed by 0 bases and 2 bases, with 7 bases remaining between them. CDR3: CAISESGLQETQYF. Written as DNA, the CDR3 is TGTGCCATCAGTGAGTCGGGACTTCAAGAGACCCAGTACTTC.

This sequence joins TRBV15 and TRBJ1-4; no firm D call. Trimming cost V 5 bases and J 8 bases, with 18 bases left between them. Germline-derived CDR1 and CDR2 are LNHNV and YYDKDF (reference sequence). The CDR3 is 15 residues long. The CDR3 nucleotides are TGTGCCACCAGCGCACGGGAGGGAAATTCCGAAAAACTGTTTTTT. It codes for CATSAREGNSEKLFF.

Note on this clone: The same CDR3 arises from other DNA sequences in this sample as well. This sequence joins TRBV30 and TRBJ2-5, with no clear D. The CDR3 is 13 amino acids. Germline CDR1 and CDR2: GTSNPN and SVGIG (reference sequence). V shed 0 bases and J shed 4 bases, with 9 bases lying between them. This CDR3 is CAWSVRRGETQYF. CDR3 nucleotides: TGTGCCTGGAGTGTACGGCGAGGAGAGACCCAGTACTTC.

This chain joins TRBV18 and TRBJ2-5, with 8 positions matching TRBD1. Germline assignment: CDR1 KGHSH and CDR2 LQKENI. The CDR3 contains 16 residues. V trimming: 4 bases; J trimming: 1 base; junction bases outside the gene matches: 8. The CDR3 nucleotides read TGTGCCAGCTCACGCACCCGGACAGGGCCCCAAGAGACCCAGTACTTC. Encoded protein: CASSRTRTGPQETQYF.

J is TRBJ2-3 and V is TRBV28; a weak D match, TRBD2 (5 bases). The CDR3 loop spans 15 amino acids. CDR1 is MDHEN, CDR2 SYDVKM, per germline. V was trimmed by 6 bases and J by 2 bases, leaving 15 bases between them. The CDR3 reads CASSLDWRNTDTQYF. CDR3 DNA: TGTGCCAGCAGCCTGGACTGGCGGAACACAGATACGCAGTATTTT.

V gene TRBV2 combines with J gene TRBJ1-6, with D perhaps matching TRBD1 (5 bases). This CDR3 region has 15 residues. The germline gives CDR1 SNHLY, CDR2 FYNNEI. V lost 4 bases and J lost 3, with 10 bases in between. The CDR3, as DNA: TGTGCCAGCAGTGCCCAGGGACTCTATAATTCACCCCTCCACTTT. Translation: CASSAQGLYNSPLHF.

The V call is TRBV7-9, the J call TRBJ1-6; TRBD1 agrees at 8 bases. CDR3 length: 18 amino acids. Trimming removed 5 bases from V and 0 bases from J; junction bases left unmatched: 9. CDR1 is SEHNR and CDR2 is FQNEAQ in the germline V gene (reference sequence). The CDR3 DNA reads as TGTGCCAGCAGCAACCAGGGGACAGGCAGCTCCTATAATTCACCCCTCCACTTT. This translates into CASSNQGTGSSYNSPLHF.

The rearrangement uses TRBV15 and TRBJ2-7; D is possibly TRBD1 (6 bases). The CDR3 has 12 amino acids. The ends were cut back, 6 bases at V and 7 bases at J, with 13 bases in the middle. CDR1 is LNHNV, CDR2 YYDKDF, per germline (reference sequence). The CDR3 DNA follows: TGTGCCACCAGTATCACAGGGATAGAGCAGTACTTC. The encoded protein is CATSITGIEQYF.

This chain links TRBV5-1 with TRBJ2-7; TRBD1 is a possible D gene (6 bases). The CDR3 runs 14 residues. Germline-derived CDR1 and CDR2 are SGHRS and YFSETQ. V lost 2 bases and J 3 bases, leaving 12 bases between the germline ends. The CDR3 here is CASSLQGGNYEQYF. CDR3 DNA sequence: TGCGCCAGCAGCTTACAGGGTGGGAACTACGAGCAGTACTTC.

This chain links TRBV4-2 with TRBJ2-7, with 7 bases that match TRBD1. CDR1 is LGHNA, CDR2 YNFKEQ, per germline. The CDR3 contains 14 residues. V shed 0 bases and J 5 bases; nucleotides not matched to a gene: 4. The CDR3 loop is CASSQDRDSHEQYF. The CDR3 nucleotides read TGTGCCAGCAGCCAAGACCGGGACAGCCACGAGCAGTACTTC.

This chain uses TRBV5-1 with TRBJ1-1; D unclear. Trimming left V 4 bases short and J 1 base short, with 11 bases between. CDR1 is SGHRS and CDR2 is YFSETQ in the germline V gene. CDR3 length: 14 amino acids. The CDR3 sequence: CASSPMTGNTEAFF. CDR3 DNA: TGCGCCAGCAGCCCAATGACGGGGAACACTGAAGCTTTCTTT.

The V and J genes are TRBV9 and TRBJ1-3; D call uncertain. Germline lookup yields CDR1 SGDLS and CDR2 YYNGEE. V was cut by 0 bases and J by 7 bases, with 14 bases left in between. The CDR3 is made up of 15 amino acids. CDR3 DNA sequence: TGTGCCAGCAGCGTAGCGGAGGGCGTGGGGAACACCATATATTTT. It codes for CASSVAEGVGNTIYF. The whole variable domain, filled in from reference TRBV9 and TRBJ1-3, reads DSGVTQTPKHLITATGQRVTLRCSPRSGDLSVYWYQQSLDQGLQFLIQYYNGEERAKGNILERFSAQQFPDLHSELNLSSLELGDSALYFCASSVAEGVGNTIYFGEGSWLTVV.

This clone was observed a single time. The V gene is TRBV5-5, the J gene TRBJ2-1, with TRBD1 matching over 8 bases. V shed 4 bases, J shed 3 bases, and the junction held 6 bases outside the gene matches. From germline, CDR1 is SGHKS and CDR2 YYEKEE (reference sequence). This CDR3 comprises 15 residues. CDR3 bases: TGTGCCAGCAGCCCTGGACAGGGACACTACAATGAGCAGTTCTTC. This gives the protein CASSPGQGHYNEQFF.